These 13 T cell receptor beta chains share one sample of origin, sequenced in a study of blood T cell repertoires in COVID-19. Some clones are missing from TCRdb's copy, which holds only in-frame ones; the method was immunoSEQ multiplex PCR. The top ten hold 1% to 1.5% of the sample, which has around 62,000 clones, 88% seen once. Sequenced sample: peripheral blood. Receptor source: a woman aged 55 to 70 with acute or convalescent COVID-19.

The J gene is TRBJ2-5, the V gene TRBV5-1; a possible D gene is TRBD2 (5 bases). The CDR3 sequence is 14 residues long. Looked up from germline, CDR1 is SGHRS and CDR2 is YFSETQ. The V gene lost 3 bases and the J gene lost 1 base, with 10 bases spanning the gap. The CDR3 loop is CASSSGFAQETQYF. The CDR3 DNA is TGCGCCAGCAGCTCGGGGTTCGCCCAAGAGACCCAGTACTTC.

This chain uses TRBV25-1 with TRBJ1-2; 9 nucleotides line up with TRBD1. Germline CDR1 is MGHDK and CDR2 is SYGVNS. The CDR3 spans 15 residues. Trimming cost V 1 base and J 7 bases; bases outside gene matches: 7. The CDR3 here is CASSESGTGPGGYTF. DNA of the CDR3: TGTGCCAGCAGTGAATCCGGGACAGGGCCGGGTGGCTACACCTTC.

The V and J genes are TRBV20-1 and TRBJ1-4, with D hard to call. Between the trimmed V and J ends, which lost 3 bases and 3 bases, there was a span of 5 bases. Germline values: CDR1 DFQATT, CDR2 SNEGSKA (reference sequence). The length of the CDR3 is 12 residues. The CDR3 DNA is TGCAGTGCTAGTCGAGCTAATGAAAAACTGTTTTTT. It translates to CSASRANEKLFF.

The chain combines TRBV10-3 with TRBJ2-7; TRBD2 matches 10 bases. V dropped 11 bases and J dropped 2; count of bases not matched to a gene: 12. Per the germline V gene, CDR1 is ENHRY and CDR2 is SYGVKD. The CDR3 runs 15 residues. The CDR3 nucleotides read TGTGCCTCCCCCCAAAGGACTAGCGGAACCTACGAGCAGTACGTC. This gives the protein CASPQRTSGTYEQYV.

The V and J genes are TRBV5-1 and TRBJ1-4; D remains unclear. The CDR3 has 17 amino acids. Germline lookup yields CDR1 SGHRS and CDR2 YFSETQ. Trimming left V 4 bases short and J 1 base short, with 17 bases between. Here the CDR3 DNA reads TGCGCCAGCAGCAAAAACCCGGGTACTGTAACTAATGAAAAACTGTTTTTT. It encodes CASSKNPGTVTNEKLFF. The full variable domain, its missing parts supplied by reference TRBV5-1 and TRBJ1-4, is KAGVTQTPRYLIKTRGQQVTLSCSPISGHRSVSWYQQTPGQGLQFLFEYFSETQRNKGNFPGRFSGRQFSNSRSEMNVSTLELGDSALYLCASSKNPGTVTNEKLFFGSGTQLSVL.

This clone was picked up one time. The rearrangement uses TRBV3-1 (or the pseudogene TRBV3-2) and TRBJ1-1, with D possibly TRBD1 on 6 matching bases. From germline, CDR1 is LGHDT and CDR2 YNNKEL (reference sequence). V was clipped by 1 base and J by 4 bases, with 7 bases between them. This CDR3 has 13 residues. Here the CDR3 reads CASSQVQGTEAFF. The CDR3 DNA is TGTGCCAGCAGCCAAGTACAGGGCACTGAAGCTTTCTTT.

The chain employs TRBV19 and TRBJ2-2, with a weak D call TRBD2 (5 bases). Germline V gene data show CDR1 as LNHDA and CDR2 as SQIVND (reference sequence). V was trimmed by 3 bases and J by 6 bases, leaving 14 bases between them. This CDR3 is 15 amino acids long. The CDR3 bases are TGTGCCAGTAGTATCCAAGCCGGGGTGTCCGGGGAGCTGTTTTTT. Encoded protein: CASSIQAGVSGELFF.

V and J are TRBV28 and TRBJ2-7; D might be TRBD1 (6 bases). The V gene lost 6 bases and the J gene lost 1 base, with 19 bases spanning the gap. This CDR3 is 16 amino acids long. Germline V gene lookup returns CDR1 MDHEN and CDR2 SYDVKM. CDR3 nucleotides: TGTGCCAGCAGCTCCTACCCCAGACAGGTTTCCTACGAGCAGTACGTC. Translated, it gives CASSSYPRQVSYEQYV.

The chain uses TRBV27 and TRBJ1-5, with D perhaps matching TRBD1 (6 bases). Germline-derived CDR1 and CDR2 are MNHEY and SMNVEV (reference sequence). The V end was cut by 2 bases, the J end by 0 bases, with 8 bases between. The CDR3 consists of 15 residues. The CDR3 protein is CASSLTGYSNQPQHF. CDR3 nucleotide sequence: TGTGCCAGCAGTTTAACAGGGTATAGCAATCAGCCCCAGCATTTT.

Comments on this clone: Other DNA sequences in this specimen translate into the identical CDR3. The chain combines TRBV3-1 (or the pseudogene TRBV3-2) with TRBJ2-1, with unresolved D. The V end was cut by 1 base, the J end by 9 bases, with 7 bases between. CDR3 length: 12 residues. CDR1 and CDR2 from the germline V gene are LGHDT and YNNKEL (reference sequence). The CDR3 DNA reads TGTGCCAGCAGCCAAGTCTCGGGTGAGCAGTTCTTC. Its translation: CASSQVSGEQFF.

J is TRBJ2-3 and V is TRBV20-1; D possibly corresponds to TRBD2 (5 bases). The CDR3 spans 15 residues. The V and J ends lost 3 bases and 0 bases respectively, with 13 bases between them. Germline V lookup: CDR1 DFQATT, CDR2 SNEGSKA (reference sequence). In nucleotides, the CDR3 is TGCAGTGCTAGTCGTCTCGGACTGAGCACAGATACGCAGTATTTT. Its protein product is CSASRLGLSTDTQYF.

The chain has TRBV12-3 or TRBV12-4 and TRBJ1-2, with a possible D match to TRBD1 (5 bases). Between the trimmed V and J ends, which lost 0 bases and 4 bases, there was a span of 6 bases. This CDR3 region has 13 residues. The CDR3 loop reads CASSLAGAYGYTF. The CDR3 region has the DNA TGTGCCAGCAGTTTAGCAGGGGCCTATGGCTACACCTTC.

This chain uses TRBV15 with TRBJ1-6; weak D call: TRBD1 (6 bases). The CDR3 has 17 amino acids. Germline CDR1 is LNHNV and CDR2 is YYDKDF (reference sequence). The V and J ends lost 0 bases and 7 bases respectively, with 16 bases between them. DNA for the CDR3: TGTGCCACCAGCAGAGATCAAGGGGACACTTCCAATTCACCCCTCCACTTT. It yields the protein CATSRDQGDTSNSPLHF.